This T cell receptor (beta chain) stems from a study of blood T cell repertoires in COVID-19. This clone was seen a handful of times. Germline loops: CDR1 SGDLS, CDR2 YYNGEE. The CDR3 is 16 amino acids. V shed 3 bases and J 5 bases; nucleotides not matched to a gene: 8. Measured with immunoSEQ multiplex PCR; TCRdb has only the in-frame clones, and not every one. The table has around 330,000 clones, more than 75% seen once; the top ten hold approximately 4%. Input material: peripheral blood. The receptor was derived from a woman between 50 and 59 years old with active or convalescent COVID-19. The chain couples TRBV9 to TRBJ2-2; 9 nucleotides match TRBD1. CDR3 protein: CASSASGTGFTGELFF. The CDR3 DNA sequence: TGTGCCAGCAGCGCTTCCGGGACAGGGTTTACCGGGGAGCTGTTTTTT.